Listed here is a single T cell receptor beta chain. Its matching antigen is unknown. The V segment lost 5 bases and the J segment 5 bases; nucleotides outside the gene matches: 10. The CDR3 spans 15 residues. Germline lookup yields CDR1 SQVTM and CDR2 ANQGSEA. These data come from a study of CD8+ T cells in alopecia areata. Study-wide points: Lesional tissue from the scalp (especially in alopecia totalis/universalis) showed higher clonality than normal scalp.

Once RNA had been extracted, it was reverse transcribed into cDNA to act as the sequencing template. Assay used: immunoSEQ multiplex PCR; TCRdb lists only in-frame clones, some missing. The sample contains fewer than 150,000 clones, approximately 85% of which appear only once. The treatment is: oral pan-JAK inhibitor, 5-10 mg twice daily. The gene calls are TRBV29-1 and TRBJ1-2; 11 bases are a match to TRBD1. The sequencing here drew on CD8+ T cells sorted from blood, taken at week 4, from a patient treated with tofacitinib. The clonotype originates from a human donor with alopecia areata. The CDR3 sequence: CSVSGTGGFGYGYTF. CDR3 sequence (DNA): TGCAGCGTTTCCGGGACAGGGGGGTTTGGGTATGGCTACACCTTC. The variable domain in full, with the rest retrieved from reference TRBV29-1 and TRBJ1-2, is SAVISQKPSRDICQRGTSLTIQCQVDSQVTMMFWYRQQPGQSLTLIATANQGSEATYESGFVIDKFPISRPNLTFSTLTVSNMSPEDSSIYLCSVSGTGGFGYGYTFGSGTRLTVV.